Detailed here is one T cell receptor beta chain. Its antigen is currently unknown. This record comes from a study of cytomegalovirus exposure and HLA in healthy donors. The V gene end was trimmed by 5 bases and the J gene end by 1 base; junction bases not matched to a gene: 5. The germline CDR1 and CDR2 sequences are SEHNR and FQNEAQ (reference sequence). This CDR3 has 15 amino acids. Points from the study as a whole: According to reports, the classifier identified cytomegalovirus status with high specificity and sensitivity.

TCRdb keeps only in-frame clones here, not all; method: immunoSEQ multiplex PCR. Here the sample spans under 250,000 clones, roughly 87% being singletons. The sequencing sample was made of PBMCs. This rearrangement joins TRBV7-9 to TRBJ2-3; the match to TRBD2 covers 8 bases. This TCR was recovered from a woman under 30 in good health and CMV-seropositive. The CDR3: CASSPLAGRTDTQYF. DNA of the CDR3: TGTGCCAGCAGCCCTTTAGCGGGACGCACAGATACGCAGTATTTT.